This T cell receptor beta chain was recovered during a study of control samples from healthy donors and cancer patients. This CDR3 is built from 12 residues. Trimming removed 2 bases from V and 6 bases from J, with 8 bases in between. Germline CDR1 reads SGHTA; CDR2 reads FQGNSA. The protocol was immunoSEQ multiplex PCR, while the TCRdb copy is restricted to in-frame clones and leaves out a portion. The repertoire holds around 50,000 clones, under 95% seen once, with under 0.95% in the top ten. The V call is TRBV7-2, the J call TRBJ2-7, with D possibly matching TRBD2 (6 bases). The receptor's source is a man aged 30 to 39 with colorectal cancer. Specimen: PBMCs. This chain's CDR3 is CASSLRRGEQYF. The CDR3 nucleotides read TGTGCCAGCAGCTTAAGGAGGGGCGAGCAGTACTTC.